This T cell receptor beta chain was sequenced in a study of cytomegalovirus exposure and HLA in healthy donors. General study points: Earlier findings revealed that most TCR beta V segments proved productive either about 87% or about 30% of the time.

Primers included in the PCR were 60 Vbeta and 13 Jbeta primers. Profiling relied on immunoSEQ multiplex PCR, and the TCRdb table lists in-frame clones only, not all of them. The sample carries tens of thousands of clones, nearly 80% recorded once. As to this clone: As yet, its antigen is unknown.

There are 16 residues in the CDR3. V is TRBV21-1 and J is TRBJ2-2; TRBD1, the table's D call, lacks a check against the DNA. TRBV21-1 is shown as a pseudogene. This sequence was found in a woman between 45 and 60 years old in good health and CMV-seropositive. Sample: PBMCs. The CDR3 protein is CASSKDRGPNTGELFF. The CDR3 DNA reads TGTGCCAGCAGCAAGGACAGGGGGCCGAACACCGGGGAGCTGTTTTTT.